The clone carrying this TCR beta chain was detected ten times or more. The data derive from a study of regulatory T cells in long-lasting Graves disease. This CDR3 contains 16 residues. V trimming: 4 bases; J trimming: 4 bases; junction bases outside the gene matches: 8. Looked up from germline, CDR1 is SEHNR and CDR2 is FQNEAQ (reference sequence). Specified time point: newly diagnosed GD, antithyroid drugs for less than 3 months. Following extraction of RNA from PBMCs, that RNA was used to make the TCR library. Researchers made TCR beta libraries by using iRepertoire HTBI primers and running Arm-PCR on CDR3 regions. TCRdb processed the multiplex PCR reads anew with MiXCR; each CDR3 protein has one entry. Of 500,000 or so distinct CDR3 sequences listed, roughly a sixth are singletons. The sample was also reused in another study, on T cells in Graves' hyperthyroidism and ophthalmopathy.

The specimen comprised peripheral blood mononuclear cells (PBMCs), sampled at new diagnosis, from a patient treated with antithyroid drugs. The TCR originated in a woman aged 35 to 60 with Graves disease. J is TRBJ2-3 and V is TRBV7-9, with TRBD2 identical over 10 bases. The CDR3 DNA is TGTGCCAGCAGCTCAAACCTAGCGGGGGCCGCAGATACGCAGTATTTT. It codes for CASSSNLAGAADTQYF.